Below are 20 T cell receptor beta chains sequenced from a single sample in a study of blood T cell repertoires in COVID-19. TCRdb's copy holds only in-frame clones and misses some; the assay was immunoSEQ multiplex PCR. The sample holds tens of thousands of clones, about 82% seen once. Sequenced sample: peripheral blood. Receptors originate from a man aged 45 to 65 with active COVID-19.

The rearrangement links TRBV7-8 to TRBJ1-6; D is perhaps TRBD1 (5 bases). The CDR3 runs 16 residues. Trimming stripped 8 bases from V and 6 bases from J, with 20 bases between. The germline gives CDR1 SGHVS, CDR2 FQNEAQ. The CDR3 reads CASHAWGGTTNSPLHF. The DNA of the CDR3 is TGTGCCAGCCATGCCTGGGGGGGAACTACTAATTCACCCCTCCACTTT.

The chain employs TRBV2 and TRBJ2-1, with D possibly TRBD2 on 6 matching bases. Germline CDR1 and CDR2: SNHLY and FYNNEI. Trimming shortened V by 4 bases and J by 7 bases, and 17 bases separated the two germline ends. This CDR3 region has 15 residues. The CDR3 spells CASSVGLILGNEQFF. CDR3 DNA: TGTGCCAGCAGTGTCGGACTAATCCTTGGGAATGAGCAGTTCTTC.

In the case of this clone: Sequence at one end of the junction differs from germline and may be a read error. The rearrangement links TRBV4-2 to TRBJ2-5; 7 nucleotides match TRBD2. The CDR3 covers 16 residues. Looked up from germline, CDR1 is LGHNA and CDR2 is YNFKEQ. This CDR3 is CASSQVGGRAHETQYF. The CDR3 nucleotides read TGTGCCAGCAGCCAAGTTGGTGGGAGGGCGCACGAGACTCAGTACTTC.

J is TRBJ2-6 and V is TRBV7-3; possibly TRBD1 for D (5 bases). CDR3 length: 16 residues. V lost 5 bases and J 0 bases, leaving 11 bases between the germline ends. Germline lookup yields CDR1 SGHTA and CDR2 FQGTGA. The CDR3 region is CASSPQATSGANVLTF. DNA of the CDR3: TGTGCCAGCAGCCCACAGGCCACCTCTGGGGCCAACGTCCTGACTTTC.

The rearrangement uses TRBV11-1 and TRBJ1-1; D possibly corresponds to TRBD1 (5 bases). The CDR3 is 15 amino acids. Trimming cost V 2 bases and J 8 bases, with 18 bases left between them. Per the germline V gene, CDR1 is SGHAT and CDR2 is FQDESV (reference sequence). In DNA form, the CDR3 reads TGTGCCAGCAGCTTACTGCAGGGAGGTGTGTTAGAAGCTTTCTTT. It specifies CASSLLQGGVLEAFF.

The chain uses TRBV15 and TRBJ2-5; maybe TRBD1 (6 bases). The V gene lost 0 bases and the J gene lost 5 bases, with 19 bases spanning the gap. The CDR3 length is 17 residues. Per germline, CDR1 LNHNV and CDR2 YYDKDF (reference sequence). In DNA, the CDR3 is TGTGCCACCAGCAGAGATGCCGGGACACTCAGTCGGGAGACCCAGTACTTC. This gives the protein CATSRDAGTLSRETQYF. The entire variable domain, with the rest obtained from reference TRBV15 and TRBJ2-5, is as follows: DAMVIQNPRYQVTQFGKPVTLSCSQTLNHNVMYWYQQKSSQAPKLLFHYYDKDFNNEADTPDNFQSRRPNTSFCFLDIRSPGLGDTAMYLCATSRDAGTLSRETQYFGPGTRLLVL.

V gene TRBV7-2 combines with J gene TRBJ2-4, with D perhaps TRBD1 (6 bases). This CDR3 region has 15 residues. Germline CDR1 SGHTA, CDR2 FQGNSA. V was cut by 7 bases and J by 8 bases, with 21 bases left in between. CDR3 loop: CASNSGRTVWDIQYF. In DNA form, the CDR3 reads TGTGCCAGCAACTCGGGTCGGACAGTGTGGGACATTCAGTACTTC.

The chain employs TRBV27 and TRBJ2-7; 7 bases are shared with TRBD2. Trimming took 8 bases from V and 5 from J; bases not matched to a gene: 12. This CDR3 is 14 amino acids long. Germline-derived CDR1 and CDR2 are MNHEY and SMNVEV (reference sequence). CDR3 DNA: TGTGCCAGCTACCTTCGGCGGGAGAGCCACGAGCAGTACTTC. It encodes CASYLRRESHEQYF.

This clone was counted a few times. The chain combines TRBV7-6 with TRBJ2-7; 7 nucleotides agree with TRBD1. The CDR3 totals 12 residues. Germline V gives CDR1 SGHVS, CDR2 FNYEAQ. V dropped 5 bases and J dropped 7; count of bases not matched to a gene: 5. DNA for the CDR3: TGTGCCAGCAGCCAAGCGACAGGGGAGCAGTACTTC. Translated: CASSQATGEQYF.

The gene calls are TRBV5-5 and TRBJ2-2; D may be TRBD1 (6 bases). Trimming removed 0 bases from V and 2 bases from J, with 14 bases in between. The CDR3 sequence is 17 residues long. The germline gives CDR1 SGHKS, CDR2 YYEKEE (reference sequence). The CDR3 DNA sequence: TGTGCCAGCAGCTTGGTGTTTCAGGGGACCAACACCGGGGAGCTGTTTTTT. It yields the protein CASSLVFQGTNTGELFF.

V and J are TRBV2 and TRBJ2-1; 8 bases are a match to TRBD2. Germline assignment: CDR1 SNHLY and CDR2 FYNNEI. V shed 6 bases, J shed 2 bases, and the junction held 3 bases outside the gene matches. This CDR3 has 14 amino acids. The CDR3 coding sequence is TGTGCCAGCAGACCGGGGGGGCCCTACAATGAGCAGTTCTTC. Protein product: CASRPGGPYNEQFF.

V usage is TRBV23-1 and J usage is TRBJ2-1, with D maybe TRBD2 (5 bases). TRBV23-1 is assigned to the ORF class and has an uncertain function. The CDR3 totals 15 residues. V was clipped by 5 bases and J by 2 bases, with 13 bases between them. CDR3 in DNA: TGCGCCAGCAGTGAGGGCAGTGACGCCTACAATGAGCAGTTCTTC. This translates into CASSEGSDAYNEQFF.

The chain carries TRBV27 and TRBJ1-5; TRBD1 agrees at 8 bases. J gave up 6 bases and V 3 bases, and 4 bases lay outside the gene matches. The CDR3 consists of 14 residues. Germline loops: CDR1 MNHEY, CDR2 SMNVEV (reference sequence). The chain's CDR3 is CASSFSRGLQPQHF. CDR3 coding DNA: TGTGCCAGCAGTTTTTCCAGGGGGCTTCAGCCCCAGCATTTT.

This clone has only one observation. The V call is TRBV5-1, the J call TRBJ2-3, with 9 bases fitting TRBD1. The V segment lost 0 bases and the J segment 3 bases; nucleotides outside the gene matches: 2. This CDR3 is 15 amino acids long. Germline CDR1 reads SGHRS; CDR2 reads YFSETQ. CDR3 coding DNA: TGCGCCAGCAGCTTGGGGGGGACAGGGACAGATACGCAGTATTTT. It translates to CASSLGGTGTDTQYF. The whole variable domain, remainder taken from reference TRBV5-1 and TRBJ2-3, is KAGVTQTPRYLIKTRGQQVTLSCSPISGHRSVSWYQQTPGQGLQFLFEYFSETQRNKGNFPGRFSGRQFSNSRSEMNVSTLELGDSALYLCASSLGGTGTDTQYFGPGTRLTVL.

This rearrangement joins TRBV28 to TRBJ2-7; 10 positions agree with TRBD2. Germline V CDR1 and CDR2: MDHEN, SYDVKM. This CDR3 has 16 residues. The J segment lost 0 bases and the V segment lost 1 base, leaving 3 bases of the junction unmatched. The CDR3 protein is CASSLYPSGSSYEQYF. CDR3 bases: TGTGCCAGCAGTTTATACCCTAGCGGGAGCTCCTACGAGCAGTACTTC.

The table lists this clone with a count of one. CDR3 nucleotides: TGTGCCAGCAGCTTGGTGGAGGGGAGGACTTTCTTT. It codes for CASSLVEGRTFF. This chain connects TRBV5-5 to TRBJ1-1, with a tentative D call TRBD1 (5 bases). Germline loops: CDR1 SGHKS, CDR2 YYEKEE (reference sequence). Trimming removed 0 bases at V and 12 bases at J, with 12 bases between. This CDR3 contains 12 residues.

In its sample, this clone was seen a few times. The rearrangement links TRBV7-2 to TRBJ1-2; tentative D call: TRBD1 (5 bases). V gave up 5 bases and J gave up 0 bases, with 19 bases separating them. Germline lookup yields CDR1 SGHTA and CDR2 FQGNSA. The CDR3 consists of 17 residues. The CDR3 reads CASSRGVGQSANYGYTF. DNA for the CDR3: TGTGCCAGCAGCCGTGGGGTGGGGCAGTCAGCTAACTATGGCTACACCTTC. The whole variable domain, remainder taken from reference TRBV7-2 and TRBJ1-2, is GAGVSQSPSNKVTEKGKDVELRCDPISGHTALYWYRQSLGQGLEFLIYFQGNSAPDKSGLPSDRFSAERTGGSVSTLTIQRTQQEDSAVYLCASSRGVGQSANYGYTFGSGTRLTVV.

This clone has a handful of counts. This chain connects TRBV4-2 to TRBJ1-2; D gene unclear. CDR1 and CDR2 from the germline V gene are LGHNA and YNFKEQ. V was cut by 1 base and J by 0 bases, with 12 bases left in between. The CDR3 covers 16 residues. The CDR3 nucleotides are TGTGCCAGCAGCCAAGTTCCGGGAGGCGCTAACTATGGCTACACCTTC. Translation: CASSQVPGGANYGYTF.

The chain uses TRBV18 and TRBJ2-7, with 8 bases identical to TRBD2. The CDR3 contains 15 residues. Germline CDR1 KGHSH, CDR2 LQKENI. V lost 4 bases, J lost 6 bases, and 11 bases stayed unmatched. CDR3 nucleotides: TGTGCCAGCTCACTGTCCAGCGGGAGTTTTACCGAGCAGTACTTC. Translation: CASSLSSGSFTEQYF.

The table lists this clone with a few counts. The chain joins TRBV5-1 to TRBJ2-7; possible D gene TRBD1, 6 bases. Trimming took 4 bases from V and 6 from J, leaving 20 bases between them. The germline V gene encodes CDR1 SGHRS and CDR2 YFSETQ. This CDR3 region has 15 residues. CDR3: CASSPSDSLGGEQYF. For the CDR3, the DNA is TGCGCCAGCAGCCCATCGGACAGTCTAGGAGGCGAGCAGTACTTC.